The present entry profiles one TCR beta chain with its context. This CDR3 has 13 amino acids. The germline V gene has CDR1 MNHEY and CDR2 SVGAGI. The trim removed 6 bases at V and 7 bases at J, leaving 5 bases unmatched. The record originates from a study of blood T cell repertoires in COVID-19. At the level of the study: Donors in the United States, Italy and Spain gave samples during acute or convalescent COVID-19. In each case, the material was cDNA or gDNA derived from T cells, B-cell-depleted T cells, or PBMCs.

As processed by the authors: Reference gene primer amplification gave nucleated cell count estimates. The method was immunoSEQ multiplex PCR; TCRdb's version includes in-frame clones alone and lacks a portion of them. That table furnishes V, J and clone size, whereas the DNA furnished D and trimming. The table lists 210,000 or so clones, over 75% of them singletons, with about 2% in the top ten. The specimen was peripheral blood. V and J are TRBV6-5 and TRBJ2-5; 10 nucleotides agree with TRBD2. The TCR sequence derives from a man aged 40-49 years with active or convalescent COVID-19. This chain's CDR3 is CASRGTSVATQYF. The CDR3 bases are TGTGCCAGCAGGGGGACTAGCGTGGCGACCCAGTACTTC.